The clone carrying this T cell receptor beta chain was seen a single time. This sample was taken from a study of blood T cell repertoires in COVID-19. CDR1 SNHLY and CDR2 FYNNEI come from the germline V gene. CDR3 length equals 15 residues. Between the trimmed V and J ends, which lost 3 bases and 1 base, there was a span of 12 bases. Here immunoSEQ multiplex PCR was the method, and the copy in TCRdb shows in-frame clones only, minus some. The table lists 390,000 or so clones, 87% of them singletons. The chain has TRBV2 and TRBJ1-1; unclear D gene. Sequencing was carried out using PBMCs or T cells enriched from blood (not recorded which). This clonotype originated in a woman in her fifties or sixties who had recovered from COVID-19. The CDR3 nucleotides read TGTGCCAGCAGTGATCGGGGTCTGCAGAACACTGAAGCTTTCTTT. Its protein is CASSDRGLQNTEAFF. Full variable domain (rest looked up from reference TRBV2 and TRBJ1-1): EPEVTQTPSHQVTQMGQEVILRCVPISNHLYFYWYRQILGQKVEFLVSFYNNEISEKSEIFDDQFSVERPDGSNFTLKIRSTKLEDSAMYFCASSDRGLQNTEAFFGQGTRLTVV.